This record covers a single T cell receptor beta chain. This record comes from a study of control samples from healthy donors and cancer patients. TCRdb keeps only in-frame clones here, not all; method: immunoSEQ multiplex PCR. The sample consists of about 220,000 clones, around 94% of them appearing once. Looked up from germline, CDR1 is MNHEY and CDR2 is SMNVEV (reference sequence). The CDR3 runs 17 residues. V shed 6 bases and J 0 bases; nucleotides not matched to a gene: 8. The chain links TRBV27 to TRBJ2-6; 7 bases are shared with TRBD2. Sequencing was carried out using blood. This sequence was found in a man aged 45-65 years in good health. The CDR3 is CASRERGGPSGANVLTF. The CDR3 DNA follows: TGTGCCAGCAGGGAAAGGGGAGGGCCCTCTGGGGCCAACGTCCTGACTTTC.